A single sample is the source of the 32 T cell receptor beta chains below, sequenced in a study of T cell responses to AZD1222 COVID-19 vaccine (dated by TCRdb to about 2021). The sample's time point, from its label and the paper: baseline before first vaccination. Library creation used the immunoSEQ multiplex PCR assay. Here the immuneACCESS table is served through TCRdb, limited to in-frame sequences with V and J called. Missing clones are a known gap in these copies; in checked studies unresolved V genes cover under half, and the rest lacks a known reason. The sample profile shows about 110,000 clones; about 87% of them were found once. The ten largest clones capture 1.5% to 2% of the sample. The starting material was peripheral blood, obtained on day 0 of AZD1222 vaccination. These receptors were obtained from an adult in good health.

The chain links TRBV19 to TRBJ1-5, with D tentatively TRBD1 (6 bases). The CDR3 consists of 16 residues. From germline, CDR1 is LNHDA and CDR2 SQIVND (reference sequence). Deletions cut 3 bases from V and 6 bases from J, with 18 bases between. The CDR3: CASSIWYRERTQPQHF. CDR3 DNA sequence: TGTGCCAGTAGTATTTGGTACAGGGAGAGGACTCAGCCCCAGCATTTT.

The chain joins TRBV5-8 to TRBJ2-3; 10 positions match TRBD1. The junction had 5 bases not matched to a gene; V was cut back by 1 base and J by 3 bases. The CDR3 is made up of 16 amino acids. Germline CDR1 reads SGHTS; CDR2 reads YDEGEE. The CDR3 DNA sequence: TGTGCCAGCAGCTTGTGGACAGGGGGTGGGACAGATACGCAGTATTTT. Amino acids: CASSLWTGGGTDTQYF.

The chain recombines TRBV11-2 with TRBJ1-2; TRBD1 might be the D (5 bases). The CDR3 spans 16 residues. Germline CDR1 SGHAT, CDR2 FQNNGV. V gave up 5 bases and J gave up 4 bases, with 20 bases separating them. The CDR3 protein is CASSLGWWQGVYGYTF. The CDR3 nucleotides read TGTGCCAGCAGCCTAGGGTGGTGGCAGGGAGTCTATGGCTACACCTTC.

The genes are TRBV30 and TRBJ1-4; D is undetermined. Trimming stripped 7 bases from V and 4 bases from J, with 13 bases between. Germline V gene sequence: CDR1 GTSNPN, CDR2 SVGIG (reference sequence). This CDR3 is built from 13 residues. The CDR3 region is CASSGFINEKLFF. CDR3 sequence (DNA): TGTGCCTCCTCCGGGTTTATTAATGAAAAACTGTTTTTT.

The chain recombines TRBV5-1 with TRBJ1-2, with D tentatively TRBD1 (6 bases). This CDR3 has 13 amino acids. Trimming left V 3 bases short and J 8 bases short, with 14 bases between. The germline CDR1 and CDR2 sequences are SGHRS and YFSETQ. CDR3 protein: CASSSGRQGGYTF. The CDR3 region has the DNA TGCGCCAGCAGCTCGGGGCGGCAGGGGGGCTACACCTTC.

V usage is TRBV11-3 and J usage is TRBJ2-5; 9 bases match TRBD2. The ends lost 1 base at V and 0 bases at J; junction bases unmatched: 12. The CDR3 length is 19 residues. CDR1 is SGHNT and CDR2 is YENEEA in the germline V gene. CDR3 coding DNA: TGTGCCAGCAGCTTAGGCGGATCAGCGGGAGGCCGGTACCAAGAGACCCAGTACTTC. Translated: CASSLGGSAGGRYQETQYF.

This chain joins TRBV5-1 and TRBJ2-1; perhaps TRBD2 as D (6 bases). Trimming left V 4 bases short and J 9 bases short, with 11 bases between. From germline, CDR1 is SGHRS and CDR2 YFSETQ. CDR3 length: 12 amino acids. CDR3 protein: CASSPGLSEQFF. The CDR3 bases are TGCGCCAGCAGCCCAGGACTAAGTGAGCAGTTCTTC.

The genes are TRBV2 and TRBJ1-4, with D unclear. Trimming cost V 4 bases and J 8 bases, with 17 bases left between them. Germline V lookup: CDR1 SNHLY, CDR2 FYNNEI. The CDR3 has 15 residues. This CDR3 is CASSGNQPIREKLFF. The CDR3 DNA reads TGTGCCAGCAGTGGAAATCAGCCAATTCGGGAAAAACTGTTTTTT.

CDR3 bases: TGTGCCAGCAGCTTGAGGGGTGGGGCCAACGTCCTGACTTTC. It specifies CASSLRGGANVLTF. The chain carries TRBV5-6 and TRBJ2-6; the D gene is possibly TRBD1 (5 bases). CDR3 length equals 14 residues. Trimming took off 1 base at V and 3 bases at J, with 5 bases between the two ends. The germline CDR1 and CDR2 sequences are SGHDT and YYEEEE. The variable domain in full, with the rest retrieved from reference TRBV5-6 and TRBJ2-6, is DAGVTQSPTHLIKTRGQQVTLRCSPKSGHDTVSWYQQALGQGPQFIFQYYEEEERQRGNFPDRFSGHQFPNYSSELNVNALLLGDSALYLCASSLRGGANVLTFGAGSRLTVL.

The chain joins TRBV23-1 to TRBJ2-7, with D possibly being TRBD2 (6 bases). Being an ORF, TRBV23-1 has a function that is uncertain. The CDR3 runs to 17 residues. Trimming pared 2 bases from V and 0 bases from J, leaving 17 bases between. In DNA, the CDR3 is TGCGCCAGCAGTCAACCACTGCCGGGACTGCACTCCTACGAGCAGTACTTC. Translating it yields CASSQPLPGLHSYEQYF.

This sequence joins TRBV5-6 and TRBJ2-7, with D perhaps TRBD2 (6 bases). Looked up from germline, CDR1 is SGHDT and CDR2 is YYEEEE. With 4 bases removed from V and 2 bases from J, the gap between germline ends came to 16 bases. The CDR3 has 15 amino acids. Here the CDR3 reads CASSRGTGPPYEQYF. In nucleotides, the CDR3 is TGTGCCAGCAGCCGGGGGACGGGACCACCCTACGAGCAGTACTTC.

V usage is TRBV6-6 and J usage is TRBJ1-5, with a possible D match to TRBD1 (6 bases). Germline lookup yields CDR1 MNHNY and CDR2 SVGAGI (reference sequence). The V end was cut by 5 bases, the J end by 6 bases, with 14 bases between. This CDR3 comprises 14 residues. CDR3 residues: CASSEAQGGQPQHF. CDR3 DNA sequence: TGTGCCAGCAGTGAGGCACAGGGTGGTCAGCCCCAGCATTTT.

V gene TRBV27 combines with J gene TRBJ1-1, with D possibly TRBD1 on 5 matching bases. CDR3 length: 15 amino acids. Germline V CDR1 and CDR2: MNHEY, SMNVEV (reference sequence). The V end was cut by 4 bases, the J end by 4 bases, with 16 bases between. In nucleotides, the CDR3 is TGTGCCAGCAGTTCGTTCGGGGCGGTGAGCACTGAAGCTTTCTTT. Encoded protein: CASSSFGAVSTEAFF.

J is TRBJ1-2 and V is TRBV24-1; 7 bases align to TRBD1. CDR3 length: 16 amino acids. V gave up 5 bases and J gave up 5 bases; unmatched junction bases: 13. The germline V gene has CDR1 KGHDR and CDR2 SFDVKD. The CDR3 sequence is CATSGFWEGQTYGYTF. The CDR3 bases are TGTGCCACCAGTGGATTTTGGGAGGGACAGACATATGGCTACACCTTC.

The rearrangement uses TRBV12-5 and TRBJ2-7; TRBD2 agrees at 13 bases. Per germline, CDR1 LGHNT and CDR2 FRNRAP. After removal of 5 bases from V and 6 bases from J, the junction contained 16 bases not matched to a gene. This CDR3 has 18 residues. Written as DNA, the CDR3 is TGTGCTAGTGGTCCCGGTGGACTAGCGGGAGAGGTGGGGCTCGAGCAGTACTTC. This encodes CASGPGGLAGEVGLEQYF.

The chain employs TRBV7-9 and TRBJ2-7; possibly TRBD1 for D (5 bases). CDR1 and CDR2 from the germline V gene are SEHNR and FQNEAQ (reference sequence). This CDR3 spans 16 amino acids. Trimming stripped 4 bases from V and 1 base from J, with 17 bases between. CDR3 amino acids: CASSSQLDSLSYEQYF. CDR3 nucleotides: TGTGCCAGCAGCTCCCAACTCGACAGCCTATCCTACGAGCAGTACTTC.

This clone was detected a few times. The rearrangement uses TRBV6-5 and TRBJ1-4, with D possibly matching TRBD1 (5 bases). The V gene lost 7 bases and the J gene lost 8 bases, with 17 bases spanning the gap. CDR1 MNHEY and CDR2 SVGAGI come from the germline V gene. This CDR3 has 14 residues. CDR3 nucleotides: TGTGCCAGCAATCGTTTGGGGGATGGGGAAAAACTGTTTTTT. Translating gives CASNRLGDGEKLFF.

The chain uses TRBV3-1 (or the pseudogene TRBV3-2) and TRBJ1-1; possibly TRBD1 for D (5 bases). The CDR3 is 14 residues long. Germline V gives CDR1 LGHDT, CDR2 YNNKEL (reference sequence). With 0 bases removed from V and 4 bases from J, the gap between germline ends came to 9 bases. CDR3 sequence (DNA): TGTGCCAGCAGCCAAGATTTGGGGCCCACTGAAGCTTTCTTT. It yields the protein CASSQDLGPTEAFF.

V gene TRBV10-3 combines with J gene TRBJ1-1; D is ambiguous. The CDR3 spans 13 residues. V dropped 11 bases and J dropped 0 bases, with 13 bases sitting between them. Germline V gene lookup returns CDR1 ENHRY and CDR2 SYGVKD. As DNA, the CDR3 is TGTGCCTCTGCGGGCCTCTTGAACACTGAAGCTTTCTTT. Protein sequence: CASAGLLNTEAFF.

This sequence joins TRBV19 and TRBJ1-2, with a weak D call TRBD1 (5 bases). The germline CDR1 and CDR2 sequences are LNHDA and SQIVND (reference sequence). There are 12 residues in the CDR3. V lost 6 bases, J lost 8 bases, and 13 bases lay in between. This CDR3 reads CASRLQGEGYTF. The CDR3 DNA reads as TGTGCCAGTAGATTGCAGGGTGAGGGCTACACCTTC.

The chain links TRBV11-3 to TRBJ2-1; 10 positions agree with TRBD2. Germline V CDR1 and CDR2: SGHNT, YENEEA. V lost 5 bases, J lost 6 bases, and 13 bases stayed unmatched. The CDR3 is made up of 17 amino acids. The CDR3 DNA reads TGTGCCAGCAGCCCACCCCTAACTAGCGGGAACTTCAATGAGCAGTTCTTC. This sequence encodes CASSPPLTSGNFNEQFF.

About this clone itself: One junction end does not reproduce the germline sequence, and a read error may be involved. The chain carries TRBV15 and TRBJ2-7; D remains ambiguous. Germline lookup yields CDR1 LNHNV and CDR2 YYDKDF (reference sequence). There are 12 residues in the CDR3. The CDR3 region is CATSRGGSGPDF. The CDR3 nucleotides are TGTGCCACCAGCAGAGGTGGATCCGGTCCGGACTTC.

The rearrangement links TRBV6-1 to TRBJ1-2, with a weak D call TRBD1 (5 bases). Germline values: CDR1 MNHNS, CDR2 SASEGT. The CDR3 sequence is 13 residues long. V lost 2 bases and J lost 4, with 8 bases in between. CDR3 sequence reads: CASSELTGYGYTF. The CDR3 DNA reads TGTGCCAGCAGTGAACTAACAGGCTATGGCTACACCTTC.

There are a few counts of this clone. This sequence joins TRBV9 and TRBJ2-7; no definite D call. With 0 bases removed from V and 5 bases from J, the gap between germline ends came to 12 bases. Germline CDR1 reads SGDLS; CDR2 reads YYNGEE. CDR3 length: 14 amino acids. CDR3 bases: TGTGCCAGCAGCGTAGAGATTGGGGATGACGAGCAGTACTTC. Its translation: CASSVEIGDDEQYF.

The CDR3 region has the DNA TGTGCCAGCAGGACCGGGACAGCGAACACTGAAGCTTTCTTT. Translation: CASRTGTANTEAFF. The V and J genes are TRBV6-5 and TRBJ1-1, with TRBD1 identical over 7 bases. This CDR3 is 14 amino acids long. V shed 6 bases, J shed 1 base, and the junction held 5 bases outside the gene matches. In germline, CDR1 is MNHEY, CDR2 SVGAGI.

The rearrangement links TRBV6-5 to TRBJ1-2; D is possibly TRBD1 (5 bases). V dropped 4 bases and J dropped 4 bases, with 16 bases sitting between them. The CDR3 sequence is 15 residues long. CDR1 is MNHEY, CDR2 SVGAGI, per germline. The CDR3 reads CASSSQTESPYGYTF. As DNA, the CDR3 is TGTGCCAGCAGTTCCCAGACAGAGTCTCCCTATGGCTACACCTTC.

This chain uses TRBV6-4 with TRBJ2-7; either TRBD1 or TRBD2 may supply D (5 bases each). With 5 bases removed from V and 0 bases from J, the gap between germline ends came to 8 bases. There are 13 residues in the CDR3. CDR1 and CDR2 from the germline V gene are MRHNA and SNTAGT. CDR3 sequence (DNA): TGTGCCAGCAGTCCGGGACCCTCCTACGAGCAGTACTTC. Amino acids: CASSPGPSYEQYF.

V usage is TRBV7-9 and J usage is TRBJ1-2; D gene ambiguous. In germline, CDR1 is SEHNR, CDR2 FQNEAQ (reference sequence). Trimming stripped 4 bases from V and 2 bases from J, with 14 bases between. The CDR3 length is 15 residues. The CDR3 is CASSSLETSNYGYTF. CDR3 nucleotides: TGTGCCAGCAGCTCCCTGGAAACTTCGAACTATGGCTACACCTTC.

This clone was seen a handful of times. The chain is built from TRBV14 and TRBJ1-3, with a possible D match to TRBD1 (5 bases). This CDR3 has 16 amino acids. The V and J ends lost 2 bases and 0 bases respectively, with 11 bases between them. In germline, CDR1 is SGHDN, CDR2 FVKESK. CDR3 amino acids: CASSQQGSRSGNTIYF. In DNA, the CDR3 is TGTGCCAGCAGCCAACAGGGTTCCCGCTCTGGAAACACCATATATTTT.

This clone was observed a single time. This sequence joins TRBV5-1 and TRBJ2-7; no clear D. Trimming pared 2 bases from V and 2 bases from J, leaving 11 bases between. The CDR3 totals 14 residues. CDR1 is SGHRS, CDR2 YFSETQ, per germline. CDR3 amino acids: CASSFTPGPYEQYF. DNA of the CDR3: TGCGCCAGCAGCTTCACCCCCGGGCCCTACGAGCAGTACTTC.

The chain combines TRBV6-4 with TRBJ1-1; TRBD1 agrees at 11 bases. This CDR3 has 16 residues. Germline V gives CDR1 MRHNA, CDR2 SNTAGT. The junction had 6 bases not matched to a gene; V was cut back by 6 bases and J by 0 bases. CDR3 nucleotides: TGTGCCAGCAGGGGACAGGGGGTCGGCATGAACACTGAAGCTTTCTTT. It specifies CASRGQGVGMNTEAFF.

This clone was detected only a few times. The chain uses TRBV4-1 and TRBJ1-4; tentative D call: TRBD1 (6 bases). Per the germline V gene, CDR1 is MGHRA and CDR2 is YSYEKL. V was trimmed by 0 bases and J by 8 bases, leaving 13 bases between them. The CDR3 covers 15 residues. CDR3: CASSQEYRRGEKLFF. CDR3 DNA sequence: TGCGCCAGCAGCCAAGAGTACAGAAGGGGGGAAAAACTGTTTTTT.